The 12 T cell receptor beta chains presented below share a single source sample, sequenced in a study of stem cell transplantation in POMP-related autoinflammatory disease. The protocol was immunoSEQ multiplex PCR, while the TCRdb copy is restricted to in-frame clones and leaves out a portion. The sample lists tens of thousands of clones, approximately 91% occurring once. The source material was CD4+ T cells from PBMCs, sampled after stem cell transplantation. These receptors originate from a human patient with POMP-related autoinflammation and immune dysregulation (PRAID). Some T cells could come from the graft donor.

The genes are TRBV11-2 and TRBJ1-1; D is uncertain. From germline, CDR1 is SGHAT and CDR2 FQNNGV. Trimming left V 1 base short and J 3 bases short, with 6 bases between. The CDR3 contains 13 residues. CDR3 DNA sequence: TGTGCCAGCAGCTTAGGCCGGGACACTGAAGCTTTCTTT. Protein sequence: CASSLGRDTEAFF.

The chain employs TRBV5-1 and TRBJ2-1; possibly TRBD2 for D (6 bases). Trimming pared 2 bases from V and 5 bases from J, leaving 14 bases between. The V gene's germline CDR1 is SGHRS and CDR2 YFSETQ. The CDR3 sequence is 15 residues long. The CDR3 loop reads CASSFGGVGHNEQFF. The CDR3 coding sequence is TGCGCCAGCAGCTTTGGAGGGGTGGGACACAATGAGCAGTTCTTC.

This sequence joins TRBV6-5 and TRBJ2-7; TRBD1 might be the D (6 bases). CDR3 size: 13 residues. Germline CDR1 is MNHEY and CDR2 is SVGAGI. V was clipped by 6 bases and J by 6 bases, with 15 bases between them. The DNA for the CDR3 is TGTGCCAGCAGCCCCGCAGGGGCCTCCGAGCAGTACGTC. It translates to CASSPAGASEQYV.

The J gene is TRBJ2-7, the V gene TRBV21-1; the D call of TRBD2 is as the table states it, not checked on the DNA. TRBV21-1 is a recognized pseudogene. The CDR3 has 15 residues. CDR3 bases: TGTGCCAGCAGCAAGGGATTTCCGGGGTTCAACGAGCAGTACTTC. It encodes CASSKGFPGFNEQYF.

The chain is built from TRBV5-4 and TRBJ2-2, with no clear D. The CDR3 length is 14 residues. Trimming stripped 0 bases from V and 1 base from J, with 4 bases between. The germline gives CDR1 SGHNT, CDR2 YYREEE (reference sequence). CDR3 nucleotides: TGTGCCAGCAGCTTGGAGGTGAACACCGGGGAGCTGTTTTTT. Protein sequence: CASSLEVNTGELFF. Variable domain in full (rest from reference TRBV5-4 and TRBJ2-2): ETGVTQSPTHLIKTRGQQVTLRCSSQSGHNTVSWYQQALGQGPQFIFQYYREEENGRGNFPPRFSGLQFPNYSSELNVNALELDDSALYLCASSLEVNTGELFFGEGSRLTVL.

This chain connects TRBV28 to TRBJ2-7; 12 nucleotides line up with TRBD1. The germline gives CDR1 MDHEN, CDR2 SYDVKM. The CDR3 totals 15 residues. Germline trimming cut 5 bases from V and 4 bases from J; bases unmatched to any gene: 6. This CDR3 reads CASSRPGQGAYEQYF. DNA of the CDR3: TGTGCCAGCAGTAGACCGGGACAGGGGGCGTACGAGCAGTACTTC.

The chain carries TRBV6-4 and TRBJ1-1; unclear D gene. The germline CDR1 and CDR2 sequences are MRHNA and SNTAGT. Trimming removed 3 bases from V and 0 bases from J, with 5 bases in between. The CDR3 has 13 amino acids. CDR3 loop: CASSENVNTEAFF. The CDR3 region has the DNA TGTGCCAGCAGTGAGAATGTGAACACTGAAGCTTTCTTT.

V is TRBV6-5 and J is TRBJ2-7; 8 positions match TRBD2. Per germline, CDR1 MNHEY and CDR2 SVGAGI. With 7 bases clipped from V and 5 bases from J, the junction kept 10 bases outside the gene matches. The CDR3 covers 14 residues. The CDR3 here is CASTSGTSLHEQYF. The CDR3 DNA follows: TGTGCCAGCACCTCCGGGACTAGTCTCCACGAGCAGTACTTC.

This clone was detected only a few times. The V call is TRBV7-9, the J call TRBJ2-2, with 8 bases aligning to TRBD1. The CDR3 sequence is 18 residues long. J lost 4 bases, V lost 2 bases, and 12 bases had no gene match. Germline V gene sequence: CDR1 SEHNR, CDR2 FQNEAQ (reference sequence). CDR3 DNA: TGTGCCAGCAGCTTATGGGTAGGGACAGGCTCTACCACCGGGGAGCTGTTTTTT. Translated, it gives CASSLWVGTGSTTGELFF.

CDR3 region: CASSSFDRNTEAFF. The CDR3 region has the DNA TGTGCCAGCAGTTCTTTCGACAGGAACACTGAAGCTTTCTTT. The chain employs TRBV6-5 and TRBJ1-1; maybe TRBD1 (5 bases). Germline CDR1 is MNHEY and CDR2 is SVGAGI. V dropped 4 bases and J dropped 1 base, with 10 bases sitting between them. CDR3 length: 14 amino acids.

This clone was recorded once. This chain connects TRBV12-3 or TRBV12-4 to TRBJ2-1; D is unclear. The CDR3 length is 12 residues. V was pared by 3 bases and J by 7 bases, with 7 bases between. CDR3 DNA: TGTGCCAGCAGTTTGGTGAGAAATGAGCAGTTCTTC. This gives the protein CASSLVRNEQFF.

This clone appeared once. V is TRBV10-3 and J is TRBJ1-3; D unresolved. Germline V lookup: CDR1 ENHRY, CDR2 SYGVKD. The CDR3 contains 13 residues. Trimming pared 4 bases from V and 2 bases from J, leaving 6 bases between. CDR3 in amino acids: CAISGTPGNTIYF. The DNA for the CDR3 is TGTGCCATCAGTGGGACTCCTGGAAACACCATATATTTT.